Below, 16 T cell receptor beta chains from the same sample are listed, as sequenced in a study of yellow fever vaccine responses in identical twins. TCRdb re-called the RT-PCR reads with MiXCR, one entry per CDR3 protein. The sample lists 4,000 to 5,000 distinct CDR3 sequences, nearly 90% occurring once. The sample in question was T cells from blood (PBMCs), unsorted or a sorted subset (not recorded which), obtained before or after yellow fever vaccination (not recorded which). All receptors derive from a woman in her late teens or twenties who received the yellow fever vaccine.

This sequence joins TRBV7-9 and TRBJ1-1; D ambiguous. This CDR3 spans 14 amino acids. Trimming left V 3 bases short and J 0 bases short, with 8 bases between. Per germline, CDR1 SEHNR and CDR2 FQNEAQ (reference sequence). CDR3 sequence (DNA): TGTGCCAGCAGCTTCGGGCAGCTGAACACTGAAGCTTTCTTT. Residues: CASSFGQLNTEAFF.

This chain joins TRBV9 and TRBJ2-3; perhaps TRBD2 as D (5 bases). Trimming removed 0 bases at V and 3 bases at J, with 17 bases between. This CDR3 is 17 amino acids long. The germline V gene has CDR1 SGDLS and CDR2 YYNGEE. The CDR3 DNA is TGTGCCAGCAGCGTAGAGGAGGTGCGGCGTAAAACAGATACGCAGTATTTT. The encoded protein is CASSVEEVRRKTDTQYF.

This clonotype was observed a few times. The chain links TRBV4-1 to TRBJ1-1; D is unresolved. The CDR3 runs 15 residues. V was shortened by 0 bases and J by 0 bases, with 8 bases between the two germline ends. Germline CDR1 is MGHRA and CDR2 is YSYEKL. The CDR3 sequence: CASSQEGRLNTEAFF. CDR3 sequence (DNA): TGCGCCAGCAGCCAAGAAGGCAGACTGAACACTGAAGCTTTCTTT.

J is TRBJ2-2 and V is TRBV11-2; the D is unclear. Trimming removed 0 bases at V and 7 bases at J, with 3 bases between. This CDR3 contains 12 residues. Germline V lookup: CDR1 SGHAT, CDR2 FQNNGV. The CDR3 sequence: CASSLEVGELFF. Written as DNA, the CDR3 is TGTGCCAGCAGCTTAGAGGTCGGGGAGCTGTTTTTT.

The chain is built from TRBV27 and TRBJ2-4; TRBD1 matches at 8 bases. The CDR3 loop spans 18 amino acids. Germline V lookup: CDR1 MNHEY, CDR2 SMNVEV (reference sequence). Unmatched junction bases numbered 13, after V lost 6 bases and J lost 0 bases. CDR3 region: CASSRTGTGRLAKNIQYF. The CDR3 DNA reads as TGTGCCAGCAGCCGAACCGGGACAGGCCGACTAGCCAAAAACATTCAGTACTTC.

The rearrangement uses TRBV11-3 and TRBJ2-1; D may be TRBD2 (5 bases). Germline-derived CDR1 and CDR2 are SGHNT and YENEEA. V was pared by 5 bases and J by 5 bases, with 7 bases between. CDR3 length: 12 residues. For the CDR3, the DNA is TGTGCCAGCAGCGAGGGCGACAATGAGCAGTTCTTC. This gives the protein CASSEGDNEQFF.

This rearrangement joins TRBV7-2 to TRBJ2-3; D possibly corresponds to TRBD1 (6 bases). CDR3 size: 14 residues. The germline V and J ends were trimmed by 2 bases and 2 bases, with 8 bases remaining between them. Germline V gene data show CDR1 as SGHTA and CDR2 as FQGNSA. CDR3: CASSLQGTTDTQYF. DNA of the CDR3: TGTGCCAGCAGCTTACAGGGGACCACAGATACGCAGTATTTT.

V gene TRBV20-1 combines with J gene TRBJ2-1; 9 bases map to TRBD1. The CDR3 is 14 amino acids. J gave up 7 bases and V 7 bases, and 11 bases lay outside the gene matches. From germline, CDR1 is DFQATT and CDR2 SNEGSKA (reference sequence). The CDR3 nucleotides are TGCAGTGTTCAGTCGACAGGGGGTGTTAATGAGCAGTTCTTC. Translation gives CSVQSTGGVNEQFF.

The rearrangement links TRBV7-9 to TRBJ2-7; 7 nucleotides agree with TRBD2. V trimming: 3 bases; J trimming: 0 bases; junction bases outside the gene matches: 5. The length of the CDR3 is 15 residues. Germline CDR1 and CDR2: SEHNR and FQNEAQ (reference sequence). CDR3 bases: TGTGCCAGCAGCTTCGTGCGGGGGAGCTCCTACGAGCAGTACTTC. Translating gives CASSFVRGSSYEQYF.

The rearrangement links TRBV11-3 to TRBJ2-1; D might be TRBD1 (5 bases). Trimming stripped 5 bases from V and 3 bases from J, with 11 bases between. From germline, CDR1 is SGHNT and CDR2 YENEEA. The CDR3 extends over 14 amino acids. The CDR3 DNA sequence: TGTGCCAGCAGCCCCGACAGCCTCTACAATGAGCAGTTCTTC. Its protein is CASSPDSLYNEQFF.

Comment on this clonotype: One junction end disagrees with the germline gene, perhaps due to a read error. The V call is TRBV29-1, the J call TRBJ1-4; D is possibly TRBD1 (5 bases). The CDR3 sequence is 13 residues long. Per germline, CDR1 SQVTM and CDR2 ANQGSEA. The CDR3 nucleotides read TGCAGCGTTGAAGGGGGCGGTGGAGGAAAACCGTTTTTT. This translates into CSVEGGGGGKPFF.

The chain has TRBV19 and TRBJ2-1; 8 positions match TRBD1. CDR3 size: 14 residues. Germline V CDR1 and CDR2: LNHDA, SQIVND (reference sequence). V was pared by 7 bases and J by 7 bases, with 9 bases of the junction left unmatched. The CDR3 loop reads CASTGGLLRNEQFF. The CDR3 nucleotides are TGTGCCAGTACAGGGGGCCTACTACGAAATGAGCAGTTCTTC.

The chain couples TRBV2 to TRBJ2-4; maybe TRBD2 (6 bases). The V gene lost 5 bases and the J gene lost 1 base, with 12 bases spanning the gap. Germline-derived CDR1 and CDR2 are SNHLY and FYNNEI. The CDR3 contains 15 residues. DNA for the CDR3: TGTGCCAGCAGTCGACTAAGCGGGGCCAAAAACATTCAGTACTTC. Protein product: CASSRLSGAKNIQYF.

CDR3 bases: TGCGCCAGCCGGCAGAGGGGCGACACCGGGGAGCTGTTTTTT. Its translation: CASRQRGDTGELFF. This chain uses TRBV5-1 with TRBJ2-2; D may match TRBD1 or TRBD2 (5 bases each). The CDR3 sequence is 14 residues long. V was cut by 7 bases and J by 3 bases, with 13 bases left in between. CDR1 and CDR2 from the germline V gene are SGHRS and YFSETQ.

The chain has TRBV18 and TRBJ2-7; 9 bases are a match to TRBD1. CDR1 is KGHSH, CDR2 LQKENI, per germline. J gave up 2 bases and V 4 bases, and 6 bases lay outside the gene matches. The CDR3 consists of 15 residues. The chain's CDR3 is CASSRPGQGAYEQYF. In DNA, the CDR3 is TGTGCCAGCTCACGACCGGGACAGGGTGCCTACGAGCAGTACTTC.

This chain uses TRBV7-3 with TRBJ2-5; TRBD2 agrees at 10 bases. The V segment lost 1 base and the J segment 4 bases; nucleotides outside the gene matches: 6. The CDR3 loop spans 16 amino acids. Looked up from germline, CDR1 is SGHTA and CDR2 is FQGTGA. The CDR3 region is CASSLSSSGSGETQYF. The CDR3 DNA reads TGTGCCAGCAGCTTAAGTTCTAGCGGGAGTGGAGAGACCCAGTACTTC.